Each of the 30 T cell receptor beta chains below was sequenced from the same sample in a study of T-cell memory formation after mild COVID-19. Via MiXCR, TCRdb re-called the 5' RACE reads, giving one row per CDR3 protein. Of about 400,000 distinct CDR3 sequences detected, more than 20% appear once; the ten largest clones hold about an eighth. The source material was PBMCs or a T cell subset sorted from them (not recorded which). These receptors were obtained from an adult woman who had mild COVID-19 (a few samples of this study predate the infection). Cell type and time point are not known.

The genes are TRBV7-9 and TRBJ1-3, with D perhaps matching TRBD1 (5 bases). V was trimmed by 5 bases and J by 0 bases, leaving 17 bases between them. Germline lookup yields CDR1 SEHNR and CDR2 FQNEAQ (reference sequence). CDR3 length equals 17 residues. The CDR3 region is CASSMSTGTSSGNTIYF. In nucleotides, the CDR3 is TGTGCCAGCAGCATGTCTACGGGGACCAGCTCTGGAAACACCATATATTTT.

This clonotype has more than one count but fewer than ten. CDR3 sequence (DNA): TGTGCCAGCAGACCACAGGGGGTCTACAATGAGCAGTTCTTC. This sequence encodes CASRPQGVYNEQFF. The chain has TRBV12-3 or TRBV12-4 and TRBJ2-1; 8 bases match TRBD1. The CDR3 spans 14 residues. After removal of 6 bases from V and 3 bases from J, the junction contained 4 bases not matched to a gene.

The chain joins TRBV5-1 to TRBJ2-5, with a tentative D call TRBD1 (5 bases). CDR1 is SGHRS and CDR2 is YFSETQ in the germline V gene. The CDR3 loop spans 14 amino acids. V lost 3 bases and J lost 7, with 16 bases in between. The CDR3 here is CASSWGGSDGTQYF. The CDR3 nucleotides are TGCGCCAGCAGCTGGGGCGGTTCGGACGGGACCCAGTACTTC.

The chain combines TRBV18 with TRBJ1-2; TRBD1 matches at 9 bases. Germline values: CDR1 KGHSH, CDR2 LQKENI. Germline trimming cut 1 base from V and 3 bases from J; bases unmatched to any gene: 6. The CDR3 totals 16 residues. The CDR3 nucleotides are TGTGCCAGCTCACCACTGACAGGGGGGGCCTACTATGGCTACACCTTC. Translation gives CASSPLTGGAYYGYTF.

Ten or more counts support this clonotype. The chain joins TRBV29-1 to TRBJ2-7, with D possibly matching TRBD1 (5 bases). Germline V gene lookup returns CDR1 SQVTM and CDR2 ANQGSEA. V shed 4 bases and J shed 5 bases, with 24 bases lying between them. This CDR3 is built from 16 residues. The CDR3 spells CSVARTRVLGRNEQYF. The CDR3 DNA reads TGCAGCGTTGCCCGGACCAGGGTATTGGGAAGGAACGAGCAGTACTTC.

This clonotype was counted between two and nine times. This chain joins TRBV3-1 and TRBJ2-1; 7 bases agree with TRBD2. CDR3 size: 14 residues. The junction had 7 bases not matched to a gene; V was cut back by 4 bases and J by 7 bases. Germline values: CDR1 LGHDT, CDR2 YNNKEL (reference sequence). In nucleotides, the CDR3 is TGTGCCAGCAGCCCCGCAGCGGGAACAAATGAGCAGTTCTTC. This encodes CASSPAAGTNEQFF.

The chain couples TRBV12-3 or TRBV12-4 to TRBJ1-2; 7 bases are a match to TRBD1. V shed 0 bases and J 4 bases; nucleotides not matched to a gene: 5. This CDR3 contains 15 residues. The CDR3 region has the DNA TGTGCCAGCAGTTTAGCCTCCGACAGGGTCTATGGCTACACCTTC. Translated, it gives CASSLASDRVYGYTF.

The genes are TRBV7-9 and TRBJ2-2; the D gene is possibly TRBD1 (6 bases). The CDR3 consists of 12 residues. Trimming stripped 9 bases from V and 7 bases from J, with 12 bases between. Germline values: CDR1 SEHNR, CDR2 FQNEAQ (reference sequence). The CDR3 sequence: CASAAGVGELFF. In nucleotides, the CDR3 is TGTGCCAGTGCCGCAGGGGTCGGGGAGCTGTTTTTT.

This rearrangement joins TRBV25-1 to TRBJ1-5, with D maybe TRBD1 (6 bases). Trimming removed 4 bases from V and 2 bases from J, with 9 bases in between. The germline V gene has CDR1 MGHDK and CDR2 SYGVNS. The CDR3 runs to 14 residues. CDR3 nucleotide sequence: TGTGCCAGCAGTGGTCGGACAGGCAATCAGCCCCAGCATTTT. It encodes CASSGRTGNQPQHF.

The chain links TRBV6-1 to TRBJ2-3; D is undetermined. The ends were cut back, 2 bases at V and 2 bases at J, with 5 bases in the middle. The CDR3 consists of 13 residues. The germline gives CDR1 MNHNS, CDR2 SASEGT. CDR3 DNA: TGTGCCAGCAGTGAACCCCCCACAGATACGCAGTATTTT. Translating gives CASSEPPTDTQYF.

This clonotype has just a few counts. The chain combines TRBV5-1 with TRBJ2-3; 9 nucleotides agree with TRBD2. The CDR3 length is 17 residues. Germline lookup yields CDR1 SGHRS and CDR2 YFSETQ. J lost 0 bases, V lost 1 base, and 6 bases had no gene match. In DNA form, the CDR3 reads TGCGCCAGCAGCTTGTCGCTAGCGGGGATGAGCACAGATACGCAGTATTTT. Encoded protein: CASSLSLAGMSTDTQYF.

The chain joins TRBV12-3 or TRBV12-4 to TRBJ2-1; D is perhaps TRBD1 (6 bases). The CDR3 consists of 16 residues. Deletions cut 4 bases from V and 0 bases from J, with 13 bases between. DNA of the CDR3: TGTGCCAGCAGTTACGGACAGCTGAGCTCCTACAATGAGCAGTTCTTC. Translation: CASSYGQLSSYNEQFF.

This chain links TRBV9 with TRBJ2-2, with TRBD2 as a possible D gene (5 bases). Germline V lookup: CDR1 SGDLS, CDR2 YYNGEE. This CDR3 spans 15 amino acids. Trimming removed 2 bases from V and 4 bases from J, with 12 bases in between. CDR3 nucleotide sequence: TGTGCCAGCAGCGTTGGGCGGGCCGGCACCGGGGAGCTGTTTTTT. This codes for CASSVGRAGTGELFF.

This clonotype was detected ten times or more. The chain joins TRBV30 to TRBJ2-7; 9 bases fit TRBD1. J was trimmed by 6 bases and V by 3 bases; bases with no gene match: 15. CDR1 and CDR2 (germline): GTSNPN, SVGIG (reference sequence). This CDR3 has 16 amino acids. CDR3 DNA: TGTGCCTGGAGCCTCACAGGGGACAGGGTAAGGGGCGAGCAGTACTTC. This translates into CAWSLTGDRVRGEQYF.

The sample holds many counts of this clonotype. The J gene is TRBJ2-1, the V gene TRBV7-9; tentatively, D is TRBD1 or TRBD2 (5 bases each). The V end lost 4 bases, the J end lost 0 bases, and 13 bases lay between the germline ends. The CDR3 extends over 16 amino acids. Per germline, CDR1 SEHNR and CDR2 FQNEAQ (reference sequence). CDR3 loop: CASSSRDPHSYNEQFF. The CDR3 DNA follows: TGTGCCAGCAGCTCCCGGGACCCCCACTCCTACAATGAGCAGTTCTTC.

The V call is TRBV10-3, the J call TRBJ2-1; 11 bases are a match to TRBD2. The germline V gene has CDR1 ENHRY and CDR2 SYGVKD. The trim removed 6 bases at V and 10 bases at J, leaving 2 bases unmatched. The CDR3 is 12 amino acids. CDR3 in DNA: TGTGCCATCAGCGGGACTAGCGGCGAGCAGTTCTTC. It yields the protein CAISGTSGEQFF.

Here the CDR3 reads CASSPPQRDQETQYF. DNA for the CDR3: TGTGCCAGCAGCCCCCCCCAGAGGGACCAAGAGACCCAGTACTTC. The chain carries TRBV3-1 and TRBJ2-5; a weak D match, TRBD2 (5 bases). Deletions cut 4 bases from V and 0 bases from J, with 12 bases between. The CDR3 is 15 amino acids. Per the germline V gene, CDR1 is LGHDT and CDR2 is YNNKEL (reference sequence).

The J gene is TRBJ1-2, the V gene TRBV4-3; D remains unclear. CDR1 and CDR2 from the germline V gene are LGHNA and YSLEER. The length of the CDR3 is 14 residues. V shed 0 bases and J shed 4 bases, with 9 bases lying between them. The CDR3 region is CASSQDLGSYGYTF. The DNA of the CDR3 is TGCGCCAGCAGCCAAGATTTGGGGAGCTATGGCTACACCTTC.

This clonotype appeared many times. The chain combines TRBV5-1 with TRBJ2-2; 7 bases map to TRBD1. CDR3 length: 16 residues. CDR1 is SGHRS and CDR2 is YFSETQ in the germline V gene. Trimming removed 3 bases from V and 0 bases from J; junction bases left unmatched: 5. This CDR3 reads CASSSRGTANTGELFF. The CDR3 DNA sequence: TGCGCCAGCAGCTCAAGGGGGACAGCGAACACCGGGGAGCTGTTTTTT.

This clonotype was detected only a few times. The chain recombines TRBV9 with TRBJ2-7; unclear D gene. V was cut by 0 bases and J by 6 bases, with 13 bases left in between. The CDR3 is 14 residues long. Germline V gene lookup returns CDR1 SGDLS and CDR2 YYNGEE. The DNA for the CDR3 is TGTGCCAGCAGCGTAGCATCACAGCTCTCCGAGCAGTACTTC. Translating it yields CASSVASQLSEQYF.

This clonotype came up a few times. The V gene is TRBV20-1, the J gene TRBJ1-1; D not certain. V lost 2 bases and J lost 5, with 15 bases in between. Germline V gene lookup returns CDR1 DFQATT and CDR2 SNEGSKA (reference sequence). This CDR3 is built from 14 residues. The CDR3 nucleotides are TGCAGTGCTAGAAGCGCGGGTGGAGGAACTGAAGCTTTCTTT. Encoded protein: CSARSAGGGTEAFF.

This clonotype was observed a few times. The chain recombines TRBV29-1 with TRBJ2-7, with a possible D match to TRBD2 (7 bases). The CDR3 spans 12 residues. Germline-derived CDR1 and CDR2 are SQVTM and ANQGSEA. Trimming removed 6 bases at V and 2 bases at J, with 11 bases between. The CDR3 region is CSVGGTPYEQYF. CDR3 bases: TGCAGCGTCGGGGGGACACCCTACGAGCAGTACTTC.

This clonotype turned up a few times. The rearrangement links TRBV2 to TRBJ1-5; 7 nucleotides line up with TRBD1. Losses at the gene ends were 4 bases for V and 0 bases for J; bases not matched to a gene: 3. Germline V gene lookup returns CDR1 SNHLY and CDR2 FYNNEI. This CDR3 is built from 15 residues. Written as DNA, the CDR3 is TGTGCCAGCAGTGGGCAGGGGGGTAGCAATCAGCCCCAGCATTTT. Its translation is CASSGQGGSNQPQHF.

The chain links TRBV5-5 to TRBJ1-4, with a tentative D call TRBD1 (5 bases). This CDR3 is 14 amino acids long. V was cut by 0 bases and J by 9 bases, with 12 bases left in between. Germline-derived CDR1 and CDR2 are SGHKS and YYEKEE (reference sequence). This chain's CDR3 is CASSLGQLMKKLFF. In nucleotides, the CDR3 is TGTGCCAGCAGCTTGGGACAGTTAATGAAAAAACTGTTTTTT.

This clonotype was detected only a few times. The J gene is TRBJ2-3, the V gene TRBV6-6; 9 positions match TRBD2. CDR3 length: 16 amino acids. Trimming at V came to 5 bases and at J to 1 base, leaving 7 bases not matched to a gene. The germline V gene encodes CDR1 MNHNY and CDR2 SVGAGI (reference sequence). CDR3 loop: CASSVLLAGGTDTQYF. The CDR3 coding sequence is TGTGCCAGCAGTGTTCTACTAGCGGGCGGCACAGATACGCAGTATTTT.

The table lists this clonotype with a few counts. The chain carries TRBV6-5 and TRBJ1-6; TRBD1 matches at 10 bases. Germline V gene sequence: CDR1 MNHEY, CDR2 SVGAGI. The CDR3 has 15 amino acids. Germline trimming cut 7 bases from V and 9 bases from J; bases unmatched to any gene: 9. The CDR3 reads CASNLGGQGGSPLHF. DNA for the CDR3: TGTGCCAGCAACTTGGGAGGACAGGGGGGTTCACCCCTCCACTTT.

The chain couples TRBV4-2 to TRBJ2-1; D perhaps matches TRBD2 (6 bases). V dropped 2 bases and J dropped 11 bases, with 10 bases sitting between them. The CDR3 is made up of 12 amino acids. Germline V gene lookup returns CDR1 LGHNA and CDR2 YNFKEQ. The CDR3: CASSQSGLQQFF. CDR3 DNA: TGTGCCAGCAGCCAATCGGGACTGCAGCAGTTCTTC.

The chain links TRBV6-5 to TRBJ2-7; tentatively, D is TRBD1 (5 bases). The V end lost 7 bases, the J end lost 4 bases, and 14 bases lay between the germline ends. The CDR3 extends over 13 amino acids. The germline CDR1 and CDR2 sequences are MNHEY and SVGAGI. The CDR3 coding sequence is TGTGCCAGCACCGCGGCGGCAGGGTACGAGCAGTACTTC. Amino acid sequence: CASTAAAGYEQYF.

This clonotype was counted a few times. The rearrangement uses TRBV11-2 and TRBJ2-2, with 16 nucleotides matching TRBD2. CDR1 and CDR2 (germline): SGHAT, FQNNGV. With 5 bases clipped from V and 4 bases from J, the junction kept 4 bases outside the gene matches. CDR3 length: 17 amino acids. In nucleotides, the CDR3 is TGTGCCAGCAGCCCGGGACTAGCGGGAGGGCCCACCGGGGAGCTGTTTTTT. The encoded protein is CASSPGLAGGPTGELFF.

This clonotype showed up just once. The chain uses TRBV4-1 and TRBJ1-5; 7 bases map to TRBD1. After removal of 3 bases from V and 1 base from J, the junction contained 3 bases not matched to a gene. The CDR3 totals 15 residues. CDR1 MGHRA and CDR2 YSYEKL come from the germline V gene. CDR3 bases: TGCGCCAGCAGCCATTCGGGACAGAGCAATCAGCCCCAGCATTTT. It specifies CASSHSGQSNQPQHF.